What follows are 5 T cell receptor beta chains derived from one specimen sequenced in a study of blood T cells in healthy people across ages. For the second PCR, which ran for about 7 to 11 cycles, a sample-barcoded 5' primer and a J-beta primer mix were used. Using its own MiXCR run on the 5' RACE reads, TCRdb lists one record per CDR3 protein. Among 1.5 million to 2 million distinct CDR3 sequences listed, 40% to 55% were seen once. The sequenced sample consisted of blood. The receptors derive from a woman in her forties in good health.

The rearrangement links TRBV28 to TRBJ2-1; the D is unclear. The germline CDR1 and CDR2 sequences are MDHEN and SYDVKM. V was pared by 2 bases and J by 7 bases, with 9 bases between. This CDR3 is built from 13 residues. The CDR3 protein is CASSLADWNEQFF. CDR3 in DNA: TGTGCCAGCAGTTTAGCGGATTGGAATGAGCAGTTCTTC.

This clonotype has more than one count but fewer than ten. The chain recombines TRBV29-1 with TRBJ2-4; TRBD2 agrees at 14 bases. Germline V lookup: CDR1 SQVTM, CDR2 ANQGSEA. V lost 6 bases to trimming and J lost 0 bases; unmatched junction nucleotides: 10. The CDR3 consists of 18 residues. The CDR3 protein is CSVAGLAGENLAKNIQYF. CDR3 coding DNA: TGCAGCGTGGCGGGACTAGCGGGGGAAAATCTAGCCAAAAACATTCAGTACTTC.

The rearrangement uses TRBV2 and TRBJ2-1, with D perhaps TRBD2 (5 bases). The germline V and J ends were trimmed by 10 bases and 0 bases, with 16 bases remaining between them. CDR3 length equals 15 residues. From germline, CDR1 is SNHLY and CDR2 FYNNEI. CDR3 region: CATQTTLSSYNEQFF. The CDR3 coding sequence is TGTGCCACCCAGACTACACTAAGCTCCTACAATGAGCAGTTCTTC.

This chain links TRBV2 with TRBJ2-3, with 14 bases lining up with TRBD2. V shed 4 bases and J 5 bases; nucleotides not matched to a gene: 11. Per germline, CDR1 SNHLY and CDR2 FYNNEI. The CDR3 is made up of 18 amino acids. CDR3 protein: CASSGGLAGALLGDTQYF. In DNA form, the CDR3 reads TGTGCCAGCAGTGGGGGACTAGCGGGGGCACTACTCGGAGATACGCAGTATTTT.

The rearrangement joins TRBV24-1 to TRBJ2-1; TRBD1 matches at 7 bases. The CDR3 has 13 amino acids. V lost 10 bases to trimming and J lost 2 bases; unmatched junction nucleotides: 4. Germline V gene lookup returns CDR1 KGHDR and CDR2 SFDVKD. The CDR3 is CATQGPPYNEQFF. The CDR3 DNA reads as TGTGCCACACAGGGGCCTCCCTACAATGAGCAGTTCTTC.